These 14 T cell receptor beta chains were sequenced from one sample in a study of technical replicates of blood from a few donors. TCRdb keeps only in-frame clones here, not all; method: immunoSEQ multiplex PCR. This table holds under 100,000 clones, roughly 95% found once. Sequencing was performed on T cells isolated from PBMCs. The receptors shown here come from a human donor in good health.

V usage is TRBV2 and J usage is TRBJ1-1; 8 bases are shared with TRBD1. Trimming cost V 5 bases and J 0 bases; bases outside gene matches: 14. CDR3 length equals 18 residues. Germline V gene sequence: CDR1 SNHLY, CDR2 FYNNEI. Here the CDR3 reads CASSPGRWTGYLNTEAFF. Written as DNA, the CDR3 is TGTGCCAGCAGTCCCGGACGATGGACAGGGTATTTGAACACTGAAGCTTTCTTT.

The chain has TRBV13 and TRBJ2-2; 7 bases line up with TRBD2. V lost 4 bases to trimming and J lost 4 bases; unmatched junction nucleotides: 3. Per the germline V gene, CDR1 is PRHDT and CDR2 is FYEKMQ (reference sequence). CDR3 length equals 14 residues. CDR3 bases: TGTGCCAGCAGCTCCCGGACTAGCACCGGGGAGCTGTTTTTT. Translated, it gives CASSSRTSTGELFF.

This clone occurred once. The CDR3 spells CASSLAGTSFYGYTF. CDR3 sequence (DNA): TGTGCCAGCAGCCTGGCAGGTACTTCCTTCTATGGCTACACCTTC. The rearrangement uses TRBV28 and TRBJ1-2; D gene unclear. V lost 6 bases, J lost 4 bases, and 18 bases lay in between. The CDR3 contains 15 residues. Germline CDR1 and CDR2: MDHEN and SYDVKM.

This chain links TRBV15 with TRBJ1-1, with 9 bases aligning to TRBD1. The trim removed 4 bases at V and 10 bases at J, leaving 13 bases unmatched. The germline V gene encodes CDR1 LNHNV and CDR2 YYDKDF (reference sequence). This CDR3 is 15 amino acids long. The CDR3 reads CATSIWKGQGRAAFF. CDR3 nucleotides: TGTGCCACCAGCATTTGGAAGGGACAGGGAAGGGCAGCTTTCTTT.

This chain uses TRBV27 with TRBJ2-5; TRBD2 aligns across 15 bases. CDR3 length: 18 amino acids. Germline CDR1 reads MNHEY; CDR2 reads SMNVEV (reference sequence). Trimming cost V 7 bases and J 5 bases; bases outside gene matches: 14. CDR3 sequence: CASTPWGRTSGRVETQYF. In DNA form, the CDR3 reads TGTGCCAGCACTCCCTGGGGGAGGACTAGCGGGAGGGTGGAGACCCAGTACTTC.

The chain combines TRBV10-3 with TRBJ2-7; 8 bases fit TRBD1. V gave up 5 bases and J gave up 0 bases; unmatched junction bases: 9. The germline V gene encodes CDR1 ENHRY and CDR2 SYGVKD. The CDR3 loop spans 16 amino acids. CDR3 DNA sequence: TGTGCCATCAGTAAGTGGGACAGGACGAGCTCCTACGAGCAGTACTTC. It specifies CAISKWDRTSSYEQYF.

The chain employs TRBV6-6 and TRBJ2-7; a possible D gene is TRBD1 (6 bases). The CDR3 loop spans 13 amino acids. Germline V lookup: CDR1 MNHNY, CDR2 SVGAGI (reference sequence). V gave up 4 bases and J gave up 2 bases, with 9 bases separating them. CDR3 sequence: CASSSDRTYEQYF. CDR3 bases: TGTGCCAGCAGTTCCGACAGGACCTACGAGCAGTACTTC.

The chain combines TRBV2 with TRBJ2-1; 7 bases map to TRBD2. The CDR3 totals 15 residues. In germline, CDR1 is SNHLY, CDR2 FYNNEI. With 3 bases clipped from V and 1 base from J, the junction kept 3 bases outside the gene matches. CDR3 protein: CASSDPSGSYNEQFF. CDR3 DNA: TGTGCCAGCAGTGATCCTAGCGGTTCCTACAATGAGCAGTTCTTC. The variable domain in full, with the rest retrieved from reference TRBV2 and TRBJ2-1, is EPEVTQTPSHQVTQMGQEVILRCVPISNHLYFYWYRQILGQKVEFLVSFYNNEISEKSEIFDDQFSVERPDGSNFTLKIRSTKLEDSAMYFCASSDPSGSYNEQFFGPGTRLTVL.

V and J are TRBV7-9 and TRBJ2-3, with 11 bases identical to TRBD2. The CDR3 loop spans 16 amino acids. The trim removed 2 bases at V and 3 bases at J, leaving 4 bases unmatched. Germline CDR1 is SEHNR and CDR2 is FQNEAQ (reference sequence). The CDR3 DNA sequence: TGTGCCAGCAGCTTACCGACTAGCGGGGAGACAGATACGCAGTATTTT. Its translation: CASSLPTSGETDTQYF.

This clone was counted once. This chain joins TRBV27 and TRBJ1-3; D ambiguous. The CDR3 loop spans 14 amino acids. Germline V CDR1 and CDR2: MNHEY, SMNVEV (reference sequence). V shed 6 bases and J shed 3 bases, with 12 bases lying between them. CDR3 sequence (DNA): TGTGCCAGCAGCCTTATCGGGTTTGGAAACACCATATATTTT. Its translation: CASSLIGFGNTIYF.

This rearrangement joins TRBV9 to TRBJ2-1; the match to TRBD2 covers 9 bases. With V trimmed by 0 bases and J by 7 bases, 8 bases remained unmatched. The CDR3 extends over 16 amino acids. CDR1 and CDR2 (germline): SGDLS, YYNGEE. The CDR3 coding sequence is TGTGCCAGCAGCGTAGAGGGCGGGAGGGCCCGGAATGAGCAGTTCTTC. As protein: CASSVEGGRARNEQFF.

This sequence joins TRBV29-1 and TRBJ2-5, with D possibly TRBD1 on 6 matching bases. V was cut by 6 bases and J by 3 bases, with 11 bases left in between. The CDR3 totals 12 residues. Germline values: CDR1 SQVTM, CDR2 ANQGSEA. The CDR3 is CSVRTVEETQYF. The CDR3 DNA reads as TGCAGCGTGCGGACAGTCGAAGAGACCCAGTACTTC. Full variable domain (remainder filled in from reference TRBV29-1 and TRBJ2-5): SAVISQKPSRDICQRGTSLTIQCQVDSQVTMMFWYRQQPGQSLTLIATANQGSEATYESGFVIDKFPISRPNLTFSTLTVSNMSPEDSSIYLCSVRTVEETQYFGPGTRLLVL.

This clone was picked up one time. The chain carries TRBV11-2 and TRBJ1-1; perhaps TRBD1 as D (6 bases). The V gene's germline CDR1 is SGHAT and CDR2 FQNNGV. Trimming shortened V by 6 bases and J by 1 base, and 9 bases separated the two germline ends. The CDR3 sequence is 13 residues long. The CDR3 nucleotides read TGTGCCAGCAGAAAGGACAGGAACACTGAAGCTTTCTTT. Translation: CASRKDRNTEAFF.

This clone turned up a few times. CDR3 residues: CSVADAGRTEAFF. The CDR3 nucleotides are TGCAGCGTTGCGGATGCAGGCAGAACTGAAGCTTTCTTT. The rearrangement links TRBV29-1 to TRBJ1-1; D ambiguous. In germline, CDR1 is SQVTM, CDR2 ANQGSEA. V dropped 4 bases and J dropped 5 bases, with 14 bases sitting between them. There are 13 residues in the CDR3.